This is a list of T cell receptor beta chains from one sample in a study of ipilimumab plus nivolumab after autologous stem cell transplantation. Clones were read by immunoSEQ multiplex PCR, and TCRdb kept only the in-frame ones, dropping some. Of 16,000 or so clones listed, more than 70% were seen once; the top ten hold under 25%. The sequencing used PBMCs, collected in a trial of ipilimumab plus nivolumab as post-transplant consolidation. These receptor sequences come from a male donor with diffuse large B-cell lymphoma. Both conserved end residues are part of each CDR3. The D gene is left open where the match is weak. Rows give clone size only sometimes, using once, few, many, or a class for an expanded clone.

V gene: TRBV5-1; J gene: TRBJ1-1; D gene: -; clone size: few; CDR3 DNA: TGCGCCAGCAGCTTGTTTCCGGGAACTGAAGCTTTCTTT; CDR3 protein: CASSLFPGTEAFF
V gene: TRBV30; J gene: TRBJ2-3; D gene: -; clone size: once; CDR3 DNA: TGTGCCTGGAGTGTTAAAGAGGCTAGCGGCACAGATACGCAGTATTTT; CDR3 protein: CAWSVKEASGTDTQYF
V gene: TRBV14; J gene: TRBJ2-5; D gene: -; clone size: -; CDR3 DNA: TGTGCCAGCAGCCAAGGACCCTTTGAGACCCAGTACTTC; CDR3 protein: CASSQGPFETQYF
V gene: TRBV5-1; J gene: TRBJ1-2; D gene: TRBD1; clone size: once; CDR3 DNA: TGCGCCAGCAGCTTGGGGACAGGTCACTATGGCTACACCTTC; CDR3 protein: CASSLGTGHYGYTF
V gene: TRBV7-2; J gene: TRBJ2-7; D gene: -; clone size: once; CDR3 DNA: TGTGCCAGCAGCTTAGATGGGTCGGGCTACGAGCAGTACTTC; CDR3 protein: CASSLDGSGYEQYF
V gene: TRBV10-2; J gene: TRBJ1-5; D gene: -; clone size: once; CDR3 DNA: TGCGCCAGCGCCCCCCTTGATAGCAATCAGCCCCAGCATTTT; CDR3 protein: CASAPLDSNQPQHF
V gene: TRBV7-9; J gene: TRBJ1-2; D gene: -; clone size: -; CDR3 DNA: TGTGCCAGCAGCTTAGCGGACAGCCCCTATGGCTACACCTTC; CDR3 protein: CASSLADSPYGYTF
V gene: TRBV19; J gene: TRBJ1-6; D gene: -; clone size: -; CDR3 DNA: TGTGCCAGTAGTATAAGGGGGGGGGATTCACCCCTCCACTTT; CDR3 protein: CASSIRGGDSPLHF
V gene: TRBV21-1; J gene: TRBJ1-5; D gene: -; clone size: -; CDR3 DNA: TGTGCCAGCAGCAAAGTCTCAGGGACGGATCAGCCCCAGCATTTT; CDR3 protein: CASSKVSGTDQPQHF
V gene: TRBV5-1; J gene: TRBJ2-5; D gene: -; clone size: once; CDR3 DNA: TGCGCCAGCAGCTTGGGACGGCTCCAAGAGACCCAGTACTTC; CDR3 protein: CASSLGRLQETQYF
V gene: TRBV7-2; J gene: TRBJ1-1; D gene: -; clone size: -; CDR3 DNA: TGTGCCAGCAGCTCTTTTTGGGGGCAGGGGACTGAAGCTTTCTTT; CDR3 protein: CASSSFWGQGTEAFF
V gene: TRBV25-1; J gene: TRBJ2-3; D gene: -; clone size: few; CDR3 DNA: TGTGCCAGCAGTGAACATAGCGTTAGCACAGATACGCAGTATTTT; CDR3 protein: CASSEHSVSTDTQYF
V gene: TRBV5-6; J gene: TRBJ2-1; D gene: -; clone size: -; CDR3 DNA: TGTGCCAGCAGCACCTGGGAAAGGGCCAATGAGCAGTTCTTC; CDR3 protein: CASSTWERANEQFF
V gene: TRBV19; J gene: TRBJ2-3; D gene: -; clone size: -; CDR3 DNA: TGTGCCAGTAGGAGCCGAGGGCATTTAACTAGCACAGATACGCAGTATTTT; CDR3 protein: CASRSRGHLTSTDTQYF
V gene: TRBV7-3; J gene: TRBJ2-3; D gene: -; clone size: -; CDR3 DNA: TGTGCCAGCAGCTTAGGCCTATATACCACAGATACGCAGTATTTT; CDR3 protein: CASSLGLYTTDTQYF
V gene: TRBV18; J gene: TRBJ1-1; D gene: -; clone size: many; CDR3 DNA: TGTGCCAGCTCAGACCTGAACACTGAAGCTTTCTTT; CDR3 protein: CASSDLNTEAFF
V gene: TRBV2; J gene: TRBJ2-1; D gene: -; clone size: -; CDR3 DNA: TGTGCCAGCATTATAGGGGTAAATCTTGGGGATGAGCAGTTCTTC; CDR3 protein: CASIIGVNLGDEQFF
V gene: TRBV5-8; J gene: TRBJ2-1; D gene: TRBD2; clone size: -; CDR3 DNA: TGTGCCTGGGCCGGGACTAGCGGGGGGGCCGTCATGGGCAATGAGCAGTTCTTC; CDR3 protein: CAWAGTSGGAVMGNEQFF
V gene: TRBV5-1; J gene: TRBJ1-5; D gene: -; clone size: -; CDR3 DNA: TGCGCCAGCAGCCGGGACACTAATCAGCCCCAGCATTTT; CDR3 protein: CASSRDTNQPQHF
V gene: TRBV5-4; J gene: TRBJ1-2; D gene: TRBD1; clone size: -; CDR3 DNA: TGTGCCAGCAGCTTGTGGGGAAGACAGGGATATGGCTACACCTTC; CDR3 protein: CASSLWGRQGYGYTF
V gene: TRBV19; J gene: TRBJ1-4; D gene: -; clone size: -; CDR3 DNA: TGTGCCAGTAGTACTAGACAGGACGGTGAAAAACTGTTTTTT; CDR3 protein: CASSTRQDGEKLFF
V gene: TRBV30; J gene: TRBJ1-2; D gene: -; clone size: -; CDR3 DNA: TGTGCCTGGAGTGCCTTTAAAAGCGGTGGCTACACCTTC; CDR3 protein: CAWSAFKSGGYTF
V gene: TRBV7-9; J gene: TRBJ2-1; D gene: TRBD1; clone size: -; CDR3 DNA: TGTGCCAGCAGCTTGAGCGCAGACAGGGGGATTCGGGATGAGCAGTTCTTC; CDR3 protein: CASSLSADRGIRDEQFF
V gene: TRBV6-5; J gene: TRBJ1-6; D gene: -; clone size: -; CDR3 DNA: TGTGCCAGCAGCCGCGGGGTTCGGAATTCACCCCTCCACTTT; CDR3 protein: CASSRGVRNSPLHF
V gene: TRBV30; J gene: TRBJ2-2; D gene: TRBD1; clone size: -; CDR3 DNA: TGTGCCTTACAGGGGAGAAGCAGGGAGCTGTTTTTT; CDR3 protein: CALQGRSRELFF
V gene: TRBV19; J gene: TRBJ1-1; D gene: -; clone size: few; CDR3 DNA: TGTGCCAGTAGTAGGGCCAGGGCGAGTAATGAAGCTTTCTTT; CDR3 protein: CASSRARASNEAFF
V gene: TRBV2; J gene: TRBJ1-2; D gene: -; clone size: -; CDR3 DNA: TGTGCCAGCAGTCGGCCAAAGAACAGGACTAACTATGGCTACACCTTC; CDR3 protein: CASSRPKNRTNYGYTF
V gene: TRBV30; J gene: TRBJ2-7; D gene: -; clone size: -; CDR3 DNA: TGTGCCTGGGACCCACCGGGTCCAGGCGCCTACGAGCAGTACTTC; CDR3 protein: CAWDPPGPGAYEQYF
V gene: TRBV5-1; J gene: TRBJ2-1; D gene: TRBD2; clone size: once; CDR3 DNA: TGCGCCAGCAGCCATGGGACTATAAACGACAATGAGCAGTTCTTC; CDR3 protein: CASSHGTINDNEQFF